This T cell receptor beta chain was identified in a study of beta chain features in type 1 diabetes. Study summary: The samples had roughly 110 million sorted cells examined in all. Study results and caveats: cDNA-based reads could over-represent cells with high TCR expression. Among all four CD4+ subsets, Type 1 diabetes patients had TCRB CDR3s that were moderately but significantly shorter.

The germline gives CDR1 GTSNPN, CDR2 SVGIG (reference sequence). The CDR3 length is 18 residues. V was pared by 2 bases and J by 0 bases, with 20 bases between. Donors underwent one heparinised blood draw, 95 to 150 mL on average. CD45RO/CCR7/CD25/CD127/CD95/CD27 sorting isolated CD4+ naive, central memory, regulatory and stem cell-like memory cells. TCRB transcripts that were expressed got sequenced, as all of the isolated RNA had been reverse transcribed. This table comes from immunoSEQ multiplex PCR, and its TCRdb copy is limited to in-frame clones, with some not included. Found here are a few hundred thousand clones, approximately 13% of them singletons; the top ten hold approximately 0.021%. The sample holds a few counts of this clone. What it binds is unknown.

The source material was naive CD4+ T cells from blood. The clonotype was recovered from a man aged 25-45 years with type 1 diabetes. The genes are TRBV30 and TRBJ1-5; the D gene is possibly TRBD1 (5 bases). CDR3 DNA: TGTGCCTGGAGTACAGGACGGACCCGAATCTATAGCAATCAGCCCCAGCATTTT. Amino acid sequence: CAWSTGRTRIYSNQPQHF.